The clone carrying this T cell receptor beta chain has only a few counts. Trimming took 2 bases from V and 3 from J, leaving 8 bases between them. The CDR3 is 13 residues long. The germline CDR1 and CDR2 sequences are LGHNA and YNFKEQ. The data derive from a study of T cells after yellow fever vaccination. TCRdb used MiXCR to reprocess the 5' RACE reads, holding one entry per CDR3 protein. This table has 500,000 to 650,000 distinct CDR3 sequences, roughly an eighth appearing once. The receptor was derived from a man between 25 and 39 years old who received the YFV17D yellow fever vaccine. This chain uses TRBV4-2 with TRBJ2-7, with D unresolved. The source material was PBMCs, sampled on the day of the yellow fever booster vaccination. The CDR3 bases are TGTGCCAGCAGCCAACTGACTTACTACGAGCAGTACTTC. Translating gives CASSQLTYYEQYF.